This TCR beta chain was observed in a study of cytomegalovirus exposure and HLA in healthy donors. Trimming left V 4 bases short and J 3 bases short, with 12 bases between. The CDR3 totals 14 residues. Germline lookup yields CDR1 SQVTM and CDR2 ANQGSEA. PCR amplification relied on 60 Vbeta primers (plus 13 Jbeta primers). Measured with immunoSEQ multiplex PCR; TCRdb has only the in-frame clones, and not every one. The table shows over 70,000 clones, with 67% occurring only once. The sample holds a few counts of this clone. This TCR derives from a man aged 25 to 40 in good health and CMV-seronegative. The rearrangement uses TRBV29-1 and TRBJ1-4; perhaps TRBD1 as D (5 bases). The specimen sequenced was PBMCs. CDR3 sequence: CSVGTGWANEKLFF. The CDR3 region has the DNA TGCAGCGTTGGTACAGGATGGGCTAATGAAAAACTGTTTTTT. Complete variable domain (other parts from reference TRBV29-1 and TRBJ1-4): SAVISQKPSRDICQRGTSLTIQCQVDSQVTMMFWYRQQPGQSLTLIATANQGSEATYESGFVIDKFPISRPNLTFSTLTVSNMSPEDSSIYLCSVGTGWANEKLFFGSGTQLSVL.